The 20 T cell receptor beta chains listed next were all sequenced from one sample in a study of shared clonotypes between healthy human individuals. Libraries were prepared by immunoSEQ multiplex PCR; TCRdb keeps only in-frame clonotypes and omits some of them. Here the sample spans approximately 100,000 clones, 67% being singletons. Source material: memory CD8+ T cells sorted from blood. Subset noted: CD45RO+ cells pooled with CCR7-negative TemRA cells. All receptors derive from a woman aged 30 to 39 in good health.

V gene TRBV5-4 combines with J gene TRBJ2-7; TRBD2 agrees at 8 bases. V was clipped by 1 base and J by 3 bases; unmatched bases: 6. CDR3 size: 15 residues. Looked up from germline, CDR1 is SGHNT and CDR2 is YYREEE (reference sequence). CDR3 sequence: CASSLIGSGNYEQYF. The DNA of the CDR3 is TGTGCCAGCAGCTTGATAGGTAGCGGGAACTACGAGCAGTACTTC.

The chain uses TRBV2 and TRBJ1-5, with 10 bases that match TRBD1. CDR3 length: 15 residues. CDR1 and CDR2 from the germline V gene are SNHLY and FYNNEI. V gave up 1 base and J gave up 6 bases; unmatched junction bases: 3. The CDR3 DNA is TGTGCCAGCAGTGAAGGGAGACAGGGGGCTCAGCCCCAGCATTTT. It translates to CASSEGRQGAQPQHF.

CDR3 sequence reads: CASGKGILTHQQDTQYF. The CDR3 DNA is TGTGCCAGCGGCAAAGGGATACTTACCCACCAGCAGGATACGCAGTATTTT. The chain uses TRBV7-9 and TRBJ2-3; no firm D call. The CDR3 is 17 amino acids. The V end was cut by 8 bases, the J end by 6 bases, with 27 bases between. Germline CDR1 is SEHNR and CDR2 is FQNEAQ (reference sequence). Full variable domain (outside the CDR3, taken from reference TRBV7-9 and TRBJ2-3): DTGVSQNPRHKITKRGQNVTFRCDPISEHNRLYWYRQTLGQGPEFLTYFQNEAQLEKSRLLSDRFSAERPKGSFSTLEIQRTEQGDSAMYLCASGKGILTHQQDTQYFGPGTRLTVL.

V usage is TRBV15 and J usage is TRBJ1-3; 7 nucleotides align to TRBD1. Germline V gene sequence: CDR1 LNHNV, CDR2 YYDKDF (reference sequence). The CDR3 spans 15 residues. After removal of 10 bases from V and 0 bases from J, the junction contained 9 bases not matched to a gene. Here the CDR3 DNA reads TGTGCCAACGAGGGACAGACCTACTCTGGAAACACCATATATTTT. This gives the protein CANEGQTYSGNTIYF.

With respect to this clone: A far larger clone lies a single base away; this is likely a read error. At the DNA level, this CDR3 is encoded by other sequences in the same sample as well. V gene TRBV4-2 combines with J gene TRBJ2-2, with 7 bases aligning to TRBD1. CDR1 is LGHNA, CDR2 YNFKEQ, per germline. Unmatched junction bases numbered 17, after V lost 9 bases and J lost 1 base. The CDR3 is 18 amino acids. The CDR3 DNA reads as TGTGCCAGTAGGCCCTACCGAACCGGACAGGAGAACACCGGGGAGCTGTTTTTT. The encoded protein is CASRPYRTGQENTGELFF.

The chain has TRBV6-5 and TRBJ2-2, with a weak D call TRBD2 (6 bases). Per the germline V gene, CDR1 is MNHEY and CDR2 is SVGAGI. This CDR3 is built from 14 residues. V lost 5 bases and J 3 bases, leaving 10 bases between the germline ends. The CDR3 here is CASSHGSDTGELFF. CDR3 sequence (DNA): TGTGCCAGCAGTCACGGGAGTGACACCGGGGAGCTGTTTTTT.

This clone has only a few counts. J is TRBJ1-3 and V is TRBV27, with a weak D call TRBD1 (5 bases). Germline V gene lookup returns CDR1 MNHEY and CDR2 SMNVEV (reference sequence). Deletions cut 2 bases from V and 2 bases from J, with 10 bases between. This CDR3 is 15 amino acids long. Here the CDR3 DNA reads TGTGCCAGCAGTTTAGCTGGGGGAGCTGGAAACACCATATATTTT. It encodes CASSLAGGAGNTIYF.

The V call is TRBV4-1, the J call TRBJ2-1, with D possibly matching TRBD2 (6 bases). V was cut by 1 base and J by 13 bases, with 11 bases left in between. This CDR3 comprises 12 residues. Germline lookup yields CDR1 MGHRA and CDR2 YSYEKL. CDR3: CASSQAGGTQFF. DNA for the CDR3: TGCGCCAGCAGCCAAGCCGGGGGTACTCAGTTCTTC.

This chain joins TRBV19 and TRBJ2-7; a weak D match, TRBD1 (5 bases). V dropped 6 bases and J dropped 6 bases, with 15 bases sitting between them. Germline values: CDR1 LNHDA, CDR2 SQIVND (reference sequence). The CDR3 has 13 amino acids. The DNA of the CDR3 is TGTGCCAGTAGGGCCAAGAACCAGGGCGAGCAGTACTTC. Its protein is CASRAKNQGEQYF.

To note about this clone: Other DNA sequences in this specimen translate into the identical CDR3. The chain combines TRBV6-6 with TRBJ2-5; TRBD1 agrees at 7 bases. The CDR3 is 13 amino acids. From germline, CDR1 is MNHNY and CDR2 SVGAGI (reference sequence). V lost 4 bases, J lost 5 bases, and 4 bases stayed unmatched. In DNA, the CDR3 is TGTGCCAGCAGTTTACTAGGGGGCGAGACCCAGTACTTC. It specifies CASSLLGGETQYF.

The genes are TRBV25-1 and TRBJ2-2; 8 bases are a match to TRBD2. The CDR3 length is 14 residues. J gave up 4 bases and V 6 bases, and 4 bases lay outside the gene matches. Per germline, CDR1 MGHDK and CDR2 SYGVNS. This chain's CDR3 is CASSSGTSTGELFF. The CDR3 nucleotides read TGTGCCAGCAGCTCCGGGACTAGCACCGGGGAGCTGTTTTTT.

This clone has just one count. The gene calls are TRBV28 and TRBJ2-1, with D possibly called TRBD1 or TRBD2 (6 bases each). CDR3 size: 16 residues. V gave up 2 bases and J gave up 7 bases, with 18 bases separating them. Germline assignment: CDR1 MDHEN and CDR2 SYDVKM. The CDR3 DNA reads TGTGCCAGCAGTTTAGTCACGGGGGCAACCGGGAATGAGCAGTTCTTC. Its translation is CASSLVTGATGNEQFF.

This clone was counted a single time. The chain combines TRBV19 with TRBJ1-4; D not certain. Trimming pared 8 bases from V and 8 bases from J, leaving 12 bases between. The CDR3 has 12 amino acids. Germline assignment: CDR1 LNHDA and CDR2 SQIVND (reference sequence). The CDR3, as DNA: TGTGCCAGTGTCGACATGGAGGAAAAACTGTTTTTT. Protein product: CASVDMEEKLFF.

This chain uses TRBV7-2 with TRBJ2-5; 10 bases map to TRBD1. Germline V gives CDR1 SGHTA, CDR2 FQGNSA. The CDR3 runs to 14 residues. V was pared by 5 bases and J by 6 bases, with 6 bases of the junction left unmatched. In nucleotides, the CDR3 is TGTGCCAGCAGCAACCGGACAGGGGGGCAGACCCAGTACTTC. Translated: CASSNRTGGQTQYF.

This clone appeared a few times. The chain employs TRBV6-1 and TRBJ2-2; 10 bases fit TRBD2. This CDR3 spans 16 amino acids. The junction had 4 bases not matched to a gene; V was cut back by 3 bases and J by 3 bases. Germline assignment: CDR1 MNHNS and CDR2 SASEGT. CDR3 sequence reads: CASSDSGTSDTGELFF. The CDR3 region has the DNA TGTGCCAGCAGTGATTCCGGGACTAGCGACACCGGGGAGCTGTTTTTT.

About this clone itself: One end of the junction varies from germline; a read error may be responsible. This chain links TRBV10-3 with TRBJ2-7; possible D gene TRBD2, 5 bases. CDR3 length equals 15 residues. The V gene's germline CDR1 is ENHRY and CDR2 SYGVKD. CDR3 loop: CASSEEGGGYYEQYF. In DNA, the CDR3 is TGTGCCAGCAGTGAAGAAGGAGGTGGGTACTACGAGCAGTACTTC.

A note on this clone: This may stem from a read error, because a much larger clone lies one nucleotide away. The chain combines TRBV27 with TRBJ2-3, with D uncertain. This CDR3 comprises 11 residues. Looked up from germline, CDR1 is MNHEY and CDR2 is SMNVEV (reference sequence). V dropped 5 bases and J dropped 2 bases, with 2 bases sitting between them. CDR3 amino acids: CASSHTDTQYF. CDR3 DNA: TGTGCCAGCAGTCACACAGATACGCAGTATTTT.

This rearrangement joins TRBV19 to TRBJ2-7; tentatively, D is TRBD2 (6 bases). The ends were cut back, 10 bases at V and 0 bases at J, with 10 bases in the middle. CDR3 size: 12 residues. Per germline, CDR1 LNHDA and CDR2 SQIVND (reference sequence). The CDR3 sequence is CATSGLSYEQYF. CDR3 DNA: TGTGCCACCTCGGGACTCTCCTACGAGCAGTACTTC.

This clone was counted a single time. CDR3 protein: CASSEIRGGELFF. The DNA for the CDR3 is TGTGCCAGCAGTGAAATTAGGGGAGGAGAGCTGTTTTTT. V and J are TRBV6-1 and TRBJ2-2, with TRBD2 as a possible D gene (6 bases). With 2 bases removed from V and 11 bases from J, the gap between germline ends came to 12 bases. Germline CDR1 is MNHNS and CDR2 is SASEGT. The length of the CDR3 is 13 residues.

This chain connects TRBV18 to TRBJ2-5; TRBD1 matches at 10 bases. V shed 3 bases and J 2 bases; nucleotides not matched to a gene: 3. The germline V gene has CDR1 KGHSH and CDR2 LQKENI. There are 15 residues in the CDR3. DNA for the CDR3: TGTGCCAGCTCACCCTCGGACAGGGGGCAAGAGACCCAGTACTTC. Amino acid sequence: CASSPSDRGQETQYF.